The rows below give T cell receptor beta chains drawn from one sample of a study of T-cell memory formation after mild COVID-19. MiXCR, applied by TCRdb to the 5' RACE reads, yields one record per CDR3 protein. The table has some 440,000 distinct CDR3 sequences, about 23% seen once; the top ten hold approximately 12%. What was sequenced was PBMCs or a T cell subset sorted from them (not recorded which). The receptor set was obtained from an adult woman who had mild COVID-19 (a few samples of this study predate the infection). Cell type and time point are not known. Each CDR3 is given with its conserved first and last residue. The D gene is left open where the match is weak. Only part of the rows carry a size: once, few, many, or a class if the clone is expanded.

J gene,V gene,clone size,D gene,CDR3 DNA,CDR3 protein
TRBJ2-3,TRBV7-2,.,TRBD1,TGTGCCAGCAGCTTAGCGCTCATAGGGACAGGGAGAACAGATACGCAGTATTTT,CASSLALIGTGRTDTQYF
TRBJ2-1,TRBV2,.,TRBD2,TGTGCCAGCAGTGAATTCGTTAGCGGGGGGGCCCATGAGCAGTTCTTC,CASSEFVSGGAHEQFF
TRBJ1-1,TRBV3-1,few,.,TGTGCCAGCACCACGGGCTGGGGCACTGAAGCTTTCTTT,CASTTGWGTEAFF
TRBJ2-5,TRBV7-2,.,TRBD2,TGTGCCAGCAGCCCCACTTCCCGCGGGAGAGGGGAGACCCAGTACTTC,CASSPTSRGRGETQYF
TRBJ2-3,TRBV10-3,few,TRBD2,TGTGCCATCAGAGGCGGACTAGCGGGAGGGGCAGATACGCAGTATTTT,CAIRGGLAGGADTQYF
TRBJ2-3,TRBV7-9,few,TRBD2,TGTGCCAGCAGCTTAGCGGGAGGGGCCGCAGATACGCAGTATTTT,CASSLAGGAADTQYF
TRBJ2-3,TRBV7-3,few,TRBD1,TGTGCCAGCAGCTTATCCGGGACAGGGAAAGATACGCAGTATTTT,CASSLSGTGKDTQYF
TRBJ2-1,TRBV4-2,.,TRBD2,TGTGCCAGCAGCCAAGAGGCGGGAGGGCCTCTGAATGAGCAGTTCTTC,CASSQEAGGPLNEQFF
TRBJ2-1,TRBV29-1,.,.,TGCAGCGGCTATCTGAGGAGCTCCTACAATGAGCAGTTCTTC,CSGYLRSSYNEQFF
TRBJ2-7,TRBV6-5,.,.,TGTGCCAGCAGTTGGGCAGACAGATCCTACGAGCAGTACTTC,CASSWADRSYEQYF
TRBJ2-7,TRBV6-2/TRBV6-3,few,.,TGTGCCAGCAGCGCCTACGAGCAGTACTTC,CASSAYEQYF
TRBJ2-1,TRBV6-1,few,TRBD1,TGTGCCAGCAGTGAACCGGGACAGACCTACAATGAGCAGTTCTTC,CASSEPGQTYNEQFF
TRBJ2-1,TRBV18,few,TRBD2,TGTGCCAGCTCACCACAATTAGCGGGAGGCCACTACAATGAGCAGTTCTTC,CASSPQLAGGHYNEQFF
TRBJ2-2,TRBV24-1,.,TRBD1,TGTGCCACCGGGACAGGGGTTAGCACCGGGGAGCTGTTTTTT,CATGTGVSTGELFF
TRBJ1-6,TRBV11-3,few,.,TGTGCCAGCCTGGCAGACCATAATTCACCCCTCCACTTT,CASLADHNSPLHF
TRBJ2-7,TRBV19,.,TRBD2,TGTGCCAGTAGTTATATGGTAGCGGGGACCTACGAGCAGTACTTC,CASSYMVAGTYEQYF
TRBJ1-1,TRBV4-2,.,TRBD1,TGTGCCAGCAGCCACCGGGACAGGGGGCGAGCTGAAGCTTTCTTT,CASSHRDRGRAEAFF
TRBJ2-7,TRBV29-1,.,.,TGCAGCGTAGCTCCCGGGACCTCCTACGAGCAGTACTTC,CSVAPGTSYEQYF
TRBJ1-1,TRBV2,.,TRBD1,TGTGCCAGCAGCTGGGACAGCCAAGCTTTCTTT,CASSWDSQAFF
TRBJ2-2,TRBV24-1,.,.,TGTGCCACCAGTGTCGCGCGGGGGAACACCGGGGAGCTGTTTTTT,CATSVARGNTGELFF
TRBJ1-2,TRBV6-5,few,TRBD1,TGTGCCAGCAGCCCCGGGACAGGGCGAAATGGCTACACCTTC,CASSPGTGRNGYTF
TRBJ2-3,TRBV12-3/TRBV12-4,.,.,TGTGCCAGCAGTTCGTCGGGATTTTCCACAGATACGCAGTATTTT,CASSSSGFSTDTQYF
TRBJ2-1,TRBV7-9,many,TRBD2,TGTGCCAGCAGCTCGGGACTAGCGCCATACAATGAGCAGTTCTTC,CASSSGLAPYNEQFF
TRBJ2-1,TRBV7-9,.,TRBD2,TGTGCCAGCAGCTTAGGACTAGCGGGAGAGGGTGAGCAGTTCTTC,CASSLGLAGEGEQFF
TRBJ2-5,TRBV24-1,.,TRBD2,TGTGCCACCGGGGGTAGCGGGGACTTTGAGACCCAGTACTTC,CATGGSGDFETQYF
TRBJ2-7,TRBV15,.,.,TGTGCCACCAGCAGTCGGAAGACATGGATCGAGCAGTACTTC,CATSSRKTWIEQYF
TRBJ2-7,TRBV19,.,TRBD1,TGTGCCAGTAGTCACAGGGGGACCTACGAGCAGTACTTC,CASSHRGTYEQYF
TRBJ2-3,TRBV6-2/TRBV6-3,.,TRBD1,TGTGCCAGCAGATACGACAGGGTCGCAGATACGCAGTATTTT,CASRYDRVADTQYF
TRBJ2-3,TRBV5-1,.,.,TGCGCCAGCAGCCTTGGGTGTACTAGGTGGGGCACAGATACGCAGTATTTT,CASSLGCTRWGTDTQYF
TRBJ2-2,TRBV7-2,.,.,TGTGCCAGCAGCTTAGTGTCGGGGGGCAACACCGGGGAGCTGTTTTTT,CASSLVSGGNTGELFF
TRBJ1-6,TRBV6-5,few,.,TGTGCCAGCAGGCAGGGCGGAAATAATTCACCCCTCCACTTT,CASRQGGNNSPLHF
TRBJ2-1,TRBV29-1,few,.,TGCAGCGTTGATGGGACCCTCGGGATTAGTAATGAGCAGTTCTTC,CSVDGTLGISNEQFF
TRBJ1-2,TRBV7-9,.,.,TGTGCCAGCAGCGGGAACCTGGACTATGGCTACACCTTC,CASSGNLDYGYTF
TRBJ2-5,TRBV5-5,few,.,TGTGCCAGCAGCCAAGGGCAGGGTGACCTCCAAGAGACCCAGTACTTC,CASSQGQGDLQETQYF
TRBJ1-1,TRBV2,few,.,TGTGCCAGCAATGTACAGGGGAACACTGAAGCTTTCTTT,CASNVQGNTEAFF
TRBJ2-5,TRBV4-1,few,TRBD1,TGCGCCAGCAGCCAAGGAACGACAGGGTTAGAGACCCAGTACTTC,CASSQGTTGLETQYF
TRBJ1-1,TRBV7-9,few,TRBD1,TGTGCCAGCAGCTTACCCCGGTACCGACCGACAGGGAACTCTGAAGCTTTCTTT,CASSLPRYRPTGNSEAFF
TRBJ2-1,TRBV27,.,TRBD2,TGTGCCATCTCGGGAGGGCCCCACAATGAGCAGTTCTTC,CAISGGPHNEQFF
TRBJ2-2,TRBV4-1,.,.,TGCGCCAGCAGCCAAGGGGTGTCCGGGGAGCTGTTTTTT,CASSQGVSGELFF
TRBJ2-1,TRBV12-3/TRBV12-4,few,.,TGTGCCAGCAAAGGGACTCACCATTCAAATGAGCAGTTCTTC,CASKGTHHSNEQFF
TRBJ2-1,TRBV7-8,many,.,TGTGCCAGCAGCTTAGACGGGAGCTCCTACAATGAGCAGTTCTTC,CASSLDGSSYNEQFF
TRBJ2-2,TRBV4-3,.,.,TGCGCCAGCAGCCAAGAGAATCACCAGGTTCCCGGGGAGCTGTTTTTT,CASSQENHQVPGELFF
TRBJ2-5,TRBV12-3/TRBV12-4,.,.,TGTGCCAGCAGTTTAGTACAGCAAGAGACCCAGTACTTC,CASSLVQQETQYF
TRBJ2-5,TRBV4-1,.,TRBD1,TGCGCCAGCAGCCACCCTGGGGACAGGGGGTATGAGACCCAGTACTTC,CASSHPGDRGYETQYF
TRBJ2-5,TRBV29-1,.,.,TGCAGCGTTACTGACGGGGGCCCTTCAGGGACCCAGTACTTC,CSVTDGGPSGTQYF
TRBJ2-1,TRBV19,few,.,TGTGCCAGTAGTATTGTTCCGTCGATACTGGCTTTAGACTCCTACAATGAGCAGTTCTTC,CASSIVPSILALDSYNEQFF
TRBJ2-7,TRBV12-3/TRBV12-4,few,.,TGTGCCAGCAGTTTAGACGTCCACGAGCAGTACTTC,CASSLDVHEQYF
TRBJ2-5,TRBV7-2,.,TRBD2,TGTGCCAGCAGCCGAAGGACTAGCGGGGGGGTCAAGCAAGAGACCCAGTACTTC,CASSRRTSGGVKQETQYF
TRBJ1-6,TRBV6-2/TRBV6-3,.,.,TGTGCCAGCAGTTACGATGGGAATTCACCCCTCCACTTT,CASSYDGNSPLHF
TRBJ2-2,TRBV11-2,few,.,TGTGCCAGCGAGAGGGGCGGGAACACCGGGGAGCTGTTTTTT,CASERGGNTGELFF
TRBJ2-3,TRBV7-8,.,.,TGTGCCAGCACCTTAACAAGAGACAGAATAAGCACAGATACGCAGTATTTT,CASTLTRDRISTDTQYF
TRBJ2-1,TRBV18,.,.,TGTGCCAGCTCACTGGCGGTGGGGTCGCGGCAGTTCTTC,CASSLAVGSRQFF